This T cell receptor beta chain was captured by sequencing in a study of graft-versus-host responses after intestinal transplantation. The overall study: Multivisceral, liver-intestinal, or isolated intestinal transplants were performed in recipients.

This CDR3 contains 18 residues. Unmatched junction bases numbered 16, after V lost 1 base and J lost 8 bases. Germline CDR1 reads SNHLY; CDR2 reads FYNNEI. Libraries were prepared by immunoSEQ multiplex PCR; TCRdb keeps only in-frame clonotypes and omits some of them. This repertoire shows tens of thousands of clones, 91% found once; its top ten account for about 0.45%. This clone was seen just once. Its antigen remains unknown. Source: unstimulated CD8+ T cells sorted from spleen or lymph node cells, taken before intestinal transplant. This sequence joins TRBV2 and TRBJ1-4; 7 nucleotides line up with TRBD1. The sequence was obtained from a human donor who received an intestinal transplant. Here the CDR3 reads CASSEGEATGATGEKLFF. Written as DNA, the CDR3 is TGTGCCAGCAGTGAAGGCGAGGCTACAGGGGCCACGGGGGAAAAACTGTTTTTT. Using reference TRBV2 and TRBJ1-4 for the parts outside the CDR3, the full variable domain is EPEVTQTPSHQVTQMGQEVILRCVPISNHLYFYWYRQILGQKVEFLVSFYNNEISEKSEIFDDQFSVERPDGSNFTLKIRSTKLEDSAMYFCASSEGEATGATGEKLFFGSGTQLSVL.